This T cell receptor beta chain was observed in a study of blood T cell repertoires in COVID-19. On the study more broadly: Samples representing acute and convalescent COVID-19 were sourced from the United States, Italy and Spain.

Authors' data handling: Counts of nucleated cells, estimated from reference gene primer amplification, were obtained. Sequencing was performed with immunoSEQ multiplex PCR; in TCRdb, only in-frame clones are kept and a portion is missing. V and J calls and clone size are copied from that table; D and trimming were computed from the DNA. The sample has approximately 130,000 clones, 70% to 90% seen once; the top ten hold 18%. This CDR3 is built from 18 residues. V was pared by 7 bases and J by 1 base, with 18 bases of the junction left unmatched. In germline, CDR1 is SGHAT, CDR2 FQNNGV. The sequence derives from a woman between 45 and 65 years old who had recovered from COVID-19. Sequenced sample: peripheral blood. The chain is built from TRBV11-2 and TRBJ1-1, with 7 positions matching TRBD1. The CDR3, as DNA: TGTGCCAGCACCCGAACTCGGTTGAACAGGGGCAAGAACACTGAAGCTTTCTTT. It encodes CASTRTRLNRGKNTEAFF. Full variable domain (rest looked up from reference TRBV11-2 and TRBJ1-1): EAGVAQSPRYKIIEKRQSVAFWCNPISGHATLYWYQQILGQGPKLLIQFQNNGVVDDSQLPKDRFSAERLKGVDSTLKIQPAKLEDSAVYLCASTRTRLNRGKNTEAFFGQGTRLTVV.